The 14 T cell receptor beta chains below all came from one sample that was sequenced in a study of blood T cells in healthy people across ages. Together with a sample-barcoded 5' primer, a J-beta primer mix was included in a second PCR lasting about 7 to 12 cycles. TCRdb used MiXCR to reprocess the 5' RACE reads, holding one entry per CDR3 protein. Altogether roughly 800,000 distinct CDR3 sequences are present, approximately 25% being singletons, with the ten largest covering under 4.5%. This sample also belongs to another study, concerning T cells of mothers and their children.

Sequencing used blood. These TCRs come from a boy between 5 and 17 years old in good health.

The rearrangement links TRBV9 to TRBJ2-4; unclear D gene. Trimming shortened V by 0 bases and J by 5 bases, and 12 bases separated the two germline ends. There are 15 residues in the CDR3. From germline, CDR1 is SGDLS and CDR2 YYNGEE. The CDR3 DNA follows: TGTGCCAGCAGCGTAGCACCAGGACGCCAAAACATTCAGTACTTC. Translating gives CASSVAPGRQNIQYF.

This clonotype was recorded a few times. The V and J genes are TRBV12-3 or TRBV12-4 and TRBJ2-3; 9 nucleotides match TRBD2. V was clipped by 7 bases and J by 2 bases; unmatched bases: 10. The CDR3 consists of 16 residues. CDR3 DNA sequence: TGTGCCAGCACTATTGGGCTAGCGGGGACCACAGATACGCAGTATTTT. As protein: CASTIGLAGTTDTQYF.

This clonotype was counted only a few times. This chain connects TRBV13 to TRBJ2-7; 10 nucleotides agree with TRBD2. The CDR3 sequence is 15 residues long. V dropped 5 bases and J dropped 6; count of bases not matched to a gene: 10. CDR1 and CDR2 (germline): PRHDT, FYEKMQ (reference sequence). The CDR3 here is CASSLGTSDLGEQYF. CDR3 DNA sequence: TGTGCCAGCAGCCTCGGGACTAGCGACTTGGGCGAGCAGTACTTC.

In its sample, this clonotype was seen a few times. V is TRBV13 and J is TRBJ1-6, with D possibly being TRBD1 (5 bases). Germline-derived CDR1 and CDR2 are PRHDT and FYEKMQ (reference sequence). CDR3 length: 15 amino acids. The ends were cut back, 5 bases at V and 5 bases at J, with 13 bases in the middle. The CDR3, as DNA: TGTGCCAGCAGCCCACCAGGGAGGGATAATTCACCCCTCCACTTT. It specifies CASSPPGRDNSPLHF. The entire variable domain, with the rest obtained from reference TRBV13 and TRBJ1-6, is as follows: AAGVIQSPRHLIKEKRETATLKCYPIPRHDTVYWYQQGPGQDPQFLISFYEKMQSDKGSIPDRFSAQQFSDYHSELNMSSLELGDSALYFCASSPPGRDNSPLHFGNGTRLTVT.

A few counts support this clonotype. The chain uses TRBV5-1 and TRBJ2-2, with D possibly TRBD1 on 6 matching bases. The CDR3 contains 17 residues. The V end lost 2 bases, the J end lost 0 bases, and 14 bases lay between the germline ends. Per the germline V gene, CDR1 is SGHRS and CDR2 is YFSETQ. The CDR3 loop reads CASSFHWDNPNTGELFF. The CDR3, as DNA: TGCGCCAGCAGCTTTCATTGGGACAACCCGAACACCGGGGAGCTGTTTTTT.

The rearrangement links TRBV29-1 to TRBJ2-1; 13 bases line up with TRBD2. Germline CDR1 SQVTM, CDR2 ANQGSEA. The CDR3 sequence is 18 residues long. V was clipped by 2 bases and J by 0 bases; unmatched bases: 7. CDR3 protein: CSVETGTSGVSSYNEQFF. As DNA, the CDR3 is TGCAGCGTTGAAACCGGGACTAGCGGGGTGAGCTCCTACAATGAGCAGTTCTTC.

V and J are TRBV7-3 and TRBJ1-1; D not certain. Germline loops: CDR1 SGHTA, CDR2 FQGTGA. The V end lost 0 bases, the J end lost 3 bases, and 8 bases lay between the germline ends. CDR3 length: 14 residues. The CDR3 protein is CASSLTVGDTEAFF. CDR3 bases: TGTGCCAGCAGCTTAACGGTGGGAGACACTGAAGCTTTCTTT.

This clonotype was found a few times. The CDR3 reads CASSSTIYNEQFF. The CDR3 coding sequence is TGTGCCAGCAGTAGTACGATCTACAATGAGCAGTTCTTC. The chain is built from TRBV27 and TRBJ2-1; no clear D. Trimming stripped 5 bases from V and 3 bases from J, with 8 bases between. The CDR3 has 13 residues. Germline CDR1 and CDR2: MNHEY and SMNVEV (reference sequence).

This clonotype occurred a few times. The chain recombines TRBV3-1 with TRBJ2-5; D is unresolved. CDR1 and CDR2 from the germline V gene are LGHDT and YNNKEL (reference sequence). V lost 4 bases to trimming and J lost 4 bases, with 10 bases between them. This CDR3 region has 13 residues. The CDR3 loop reads CASSPPARETQYF. CDR3 coding DNA: TGTGCCAGCAGCCCCCCTGCGCGAGAGACCCAGTACTTC.

This clonotype was observed a handful of times. Germline and junction disagree at one end, which may indicate a read error. This chain joins TRBV29-1 and TRBJ2-2; 8 positions agree with TRBD1. The germline CDR1 and CDR2 sequences are SQVTM and ANQGSEA. This CDR3 contains 14 residues. CDR3 protein: CSVRQGRNTGALFF. Here the CDR3 DNA reads TGCAGCGTACGACAGGGGAGAAACACCGGGGCGCTGTTTTTT.

This clonotype was counted a few times. This sequence joins TRBV20-1 and TRBJ2-1, with unresolved D. CDR1 is DFQATT, CDR2 SNEGSKA, per germline (reference sequence). The CDR3 has 11 residues. V was cut by 3 bases and J by 9 bases, with 9 bases left in between. CDR3 amino acids: CSASWVAEQFF. Written as DNA, the CDR3 is TGCAGTGCTAGTTGGGTCGCTGAGCAGTTCTTC.

The V and J genes are TRBV25-1 and TRBJ2-2; D call uncertain. The CDR3 loop spans 15 amino acids. The germline V gene encodes CDR1 MGHDK and CDR2 SYGVNS. V was trimmed by 2 bases and J by 6 bases, leaving 13 bases between them. In nucleotides, the CDR3 is TGTGCCAGCAGTGAACTAGTCGTTCTCGCCGGGGAGCTGTTTTTT. Residues: CASSELVVLAGELFF.

There are many counts of this clonotype. The chain couples TRBV20-1 to TRBJ2-5; 12 bases are a match to TRBD2. Per germline, CDR1 DFQATT and CDR2 SNEGSKA (reference sequence). V lost 2 bases and J lost 4; bases outside the gene matches: 8. CDR3 length: 16 residues. CDR3 loop: CSARTWTSGVGETQYF. CDR3 DNA sequence: TGCAGTGCTAGAACCTGGACTAGCGGGGTGGGAGAGACCCAGTACTTC.

V gene TRBV20-1 combines with J gene TRBJ1-2; maybe TRBD1 (5 bases). The V gene lost 3 bases and the J gene lost 3 bases, with 8 bases spanning the gap. The germline gives CDR1 DFQATT, CDR2 SNEGSKA (reference sequence). The CDR3 covers 12 residues. In DNA form, the CDR3 reads TGCAGTGCTAGTGCAGGGTACTATGGCTACACCTTC. Encoded protein: CSASAGYYGYTF.